This TCR beta chain was profiled in a study of spatial heterogeneity in lung cancer (dated by TCRdb to about 2019). In the study overall: Donors were around 71 patients with early-stage, untreated non-small cell lung cancer from the lung TRACERx cohort. Nonsynonymous mutation counts, determined by whole-exome sequencing of tumor tissue, were related to features of the TCR repertoire. Beta-chain transcripts were consistently detected in greater numbers than alpha-chain transcripts, which likely reflects a higher abundance of beta-chain transcripts. Follow-up PBMC samples were sequenced whenever available, and the median time to follow-up was about 24 months after resection. The study quantitatively compared TCR alpha and beta repertoires across multiple tumor regions, matched nontumor lung and blood in non-small cell lung cancer. Both alpha and beta chains were TCR-sequenced in samples taken at surgery, namely 220 tumor regions, around 64 matched nontumor lung samples and a few dozen PBMC samples. In the raw uncorrected reads, each unique combination of TCR and UMI appeared more than ten times on average.

The sample's time point, from its label and the paper: blood at routine non-recurrence follow-up after resection. For TCR sequencing, whole RNA was extracted from tumor and nontumor lung tissue, or from cryopreserved PBMC samples, and no cell sorting was done. Patients were selected for TCR sequencing only if sufficient RNA was available from at least two tumor regions. Beyond this particular receptor, the publication reports: Only 14 patients were included in the comparisons of baseline and follow-up blood repertoires. Additional single-cell paired TCR alpha and beta sequencing was considered necessary to confirm, at a functional level, the hypothesis that regional TCRs recognize regional mutations. Ubiquitous expanded tumor TCRs showed up in blood more often at tumor resection than at routine follow-up.

With regard to this clonotype: Its binding antigen is unknown. The record has no base qualities; no much larger clone is one base away.

The library was produced with 5' RACE. The sequencer listed for this sample is NextSeq 500. In the TCR library protocol, a unique molecular identifier was attached to each TCR cDNA molecule so that PCR and sequencing errors could be corrected. The authors' analysis ran thus. TCR identification, UMI-based error correction and CDR3 extraction were all carried out with Decombinator tools. Expanded TCRs were defined as those above a frequency of 2 per 1,000, corresponding to the top 1% of the tumor frequency distribution. Renyi diversity was computed with the R vegan package after each repertoire had been subsampled 100 times to 5,000 TCRs. CDR3 similarity networks were constructed using string-kernel similarity of amino acid triplets, with links drawn between CDR3s whose pairwise similarity was above 0.82. TCRdb applied fastp at Q25 and MiXCR to the public reads, then kept only in-frame beta chains. Rows with one shared CDR3 protein collapse into an entry with the most common genes and DNA. The V and J calls and clone size are TCRdb's, not the authors'. For this sample there are around 110,000 distinct CDR3 sequences; 10% to 15% appear just once. The top ten clones comprise 16% of the sample.

The CDR3 runs 17 amino acids, cysteine and phenylalanine included. The sequence is cut down to CDR3 DNA, 51 bases in frame from base 1. From the germline V gene, CDR1 is ENHRY and CDR2 is SYGVKD. Between the V and J ends, shortened by 0 bases and 10 bases respectively, the junction contains 23 bases. The rearrangement joined TRBV10-3 to TRBJ2-3; TRBD2 might be the D gene, on 7 matching bases. The sample here was PBMCs, taken at follow-up. The TCR comes from a male donor with early-stage non-small cell lung cancer. The CDR3 sequence is CAISESVAGQRGGAQYF. The DNA is as follows: TGTGCCATCAGTGAGTCGGTTGCCGGACAGCGAGGGGGGGCGCAGTATTTT.